The 16 T cell receptor beta chains below were found in one sample sequenced in a study of cytomegalovirus exposure and HLA in healthy donors. The PCR had 60 Vbeta and 13 Jbeta primers. Method: immunoSEQ multiplex PCR; TCRdb's copy keeps in-frame clones and lacks some. The data contain about 91,000 clones, 90% of them seen just once; the ten biggest clones take up around 2.3%. Sequenced input: PBMCs. Receptor source: a man younger than 30 in good health and CMV-seronegative.

The genes are TRBV19 and TRBJ2-1; weak D call: TRBD1 (5 bases). The V and J ends lost 5 bases and 6 bases respectively, with 11 bases between them. Germline-derived CDR1 and CDR2 are LNHDA and SQIVND (reference sequence). This CDR3 spans 13 amino acids. CDR3 loop: CASSPGSGNEQFF. CDR3 in DNA: TGTGCCAGTAGTCCAGGGTCAGGCAATGAGCAGTTCTTC.

The V call is TRBV28, the J call TRBJ2-7, with 7 bases aligning to TRBD1. Per the germline V gene, CDR1 is MDHEN and CDR2 is SYDVKM. The CDR3 loop spans 15 amino acids. V trimming: 5 bases; J trimming: 3 bases; junction bases outside the gene matches: 10. CDR3 in DNA: TGTGCCAGCAGTCCCCCGGGACAGCTCCACTACGAGCAGTACTTC. It codes for CASSPPGQLHYEQYF.

Turning to this clone: The junction does not match germline at one end; this may be a read error. The rearrangement links TRBV7-9 to TRBJ1-2; D is unresolved. Germline lookup yields CDR1 SEHNR and CDR2 FQNEAQ (reference sequence). This CDR3 has 15 amino acids. The CDR3 region has the DNA TGTTCCAGCAGCTTAGGTGCCGATAGGCGGGGTGGCTACACCTTC. It is translated as CSSSLGADRRGGYTF.

The chain links TRBV18 to TRBJ2-2, with no clear D. Germline-derived CDR1 and CDR2 are KGHSH and LQKENI. The CDR3 is 13 residues long. V lost 0 bases and J lost 5, with 4 bases in between. The DNA for the CDR3 is TGTGCCAGCTCACCACCTCATACCGGGGAGCTGTTTTTT. Its protein product is CASSPPHTGELFF.

The genes are TRBV7-2 and TRBJ1-2; the D gene is possibly TRBD1 (5 bases). V shed 1 base and J shed 8 bases, with 17 bases lying between them. Germline CDR1 reads SGHTA; CDR2 reads FQGNSA. The CDR3 sequence is 15 residues long. The CDR3 DNA follows: TGTGCCAGCAGCTTAGTCCCAGGGAACGAACTAGGCTACACCTTC. Protein sequence: CASSLVPGNELGYTF.

CDR3 protein: CASSVGPGLPSPSSYEQYF. CDR3 in DNA: TGTGCCAGCAGCGTCGGACCGGGACTGCCATCTCCTTCGTCCTACGAGCAGTACTTC. The chain carries TRBV9 and TRBJ2-7; a weak D match, TRBD2 (6 bases). This CDR3 has 19 residues. V was clipped by 2 bases and J by 1 base, with 25 bases between them. The V gene's germline CDR1 is SGDLS and CDR2 YYNGEE.

This chain joins TRBV6-4 and TRBJ2-3, with 8 bases aligning to TRBD2. The CDR3 covers 15 residues. V lost 6 bases to trimming and J lost 0 bases; unmatched junction nucleotides: 5. Germline V gene data show CDR1 as MRHNA and CDR2 as SNTAGT. CDR3 nucleotides: TGTGCCAGCAGAAGACTAGCGCAAAGCACAGATACGCAGTATTTT. Translated, it gives CASRRLAQSTDTQYF.

The chain uses TRBV5-1 and TRBJ2-7; 9 bases align to TRBD2. The CDR3 has 16 residues. J lost 2 bases, V lost 2 bases, and 8 bases had no gene match. Germline-derived CDR1 and CDR2 are SGHRS and YFSETQ. CDR3 in DNA: TGCGCCAGCAGCTTTAGCGGCGGGAGGGCCCCCTACGAGCAGTACTTC. This gives the protein CASSFSGGRAPYEQYF. The variable domain in full, with the rest retrieved from reference TRBV5-1 and TRBJ2-7, is KAGVTQTPRYLIKTRGQQVTLSCSPISGHRSVSWYQQTPGQGLQFLFEYFSETQRNKGNFPGRFSGRQFSNSRSEMNVSTLELGDSALYLCASSFSGGRAPYEQYFGPGTRLTVT.

This chain connects TRBV7-8 to TRBJ2-1; TRBD1 agrees at 7 bases. This CDR3 has 15 residues. After removal of 5 bases from V and 7 bases from J, the junction contained 11 bases not matched to a gene. CDR1 and CDR2 (germline): SGHVS, FQNEAQ. CDR3 sequence (DNA): TGTGCCAGCAGCCTGAGACAGGGCCCATCGAATGAGCAGTTCTTC. This sequence encodes CASSLRQGPSNEQFF.

The CDR3 nucleotides read TGCGCCAGCAGCCAGTTTACCCTGACAGGGCGAGAGCAGTACTTC. Translation: CASSQFTLTGREQYF. The chain joins TRBV4-1 to TRBJ2-7; 7 bases match TRBD1. Looked up from germline, CDR1 is MGHRA and CDR2 is YSYEKL. Trimming took 3 bases from V and 7 from J; bases not matched to a gene: 12. The CDR3 consists of 15 residues.

V is TRBV6-1 and J is TRBJ2-1, with a weak D call TRBD2 (5 bases). This CDR3 is 15 amino acids long. Germline-derived CDR1 and CDR2 are MNHNS and SASEGT. V was clipped by 4 bases and J by 2 bases, with 12 bases between them. The chain's CDR3 is CASSAFGGPYNEQFF. The CDR3 bases are TGTGCCAGCAGTGCCTTTGGAGGCCCCTACAATGAGCAGTTCTTC.

The rearrangement joins TRBV29-1 to TRBJ1-2; D call uncertain. V lost 6 bases, J lost 4 bases, and 9 bases lay in between. CDR1 and CDR2 (germline): SQVTM, ANQGSEA. This CDR3 has 11 residues. The CDR3 here is CSVDSFYGYTF. The CDR3 nucleotides are TGCAGCGTAGACTCGTTCTATGGCTACACCTTC.

The chain is built from TRBV18 and TRBJ2-7; 9 bases are shared with TRBD1. Germline V gene data show CDR1 as KGHSH and CDR2 as LQKENI. V was pared by 5 bases and J by 4 bases, with 15 bases of the junction left unmatched. The CDR3 contains 17 residues. The CDR3 protein is CASSTGQGLPIPYEQYF. The CDR3 DNA sequence: TGTGCCAGCTCAACGGGACAGGGTTTGCCAATCCCGTACGAGCAGTACTTC.

The chain employs TRBV5-6 and TRBJ2-7, with TRBD2 matching 13 bases. The CDR3 is 18 residues long. J lost 2 bases, V lost 3 bases, and 11 bases had no gene match. CDR1 SGHDT and CDR2 YYEEEE come from the germline V gene. CDR3 coding DNA: TGTGCCAGCAGCTCTAGCGGACTAGCGGGAGTTAGAACCTACGAGCAGTACTTC. Its protein is CASSSSGLAGVRTYEQYF.

The chain has TRBV7-2 and TRBJ2-3, with 7 nucleotides matching TRBD2. V trimming: 1 base; J trimming: 6 bases; junction bases outside the gene matches: 7. The V gene's germline CDR1 is SGHTA and CDR2 FQGNSA. The CDR3 runs to 15 residues. CDR3 coding DNA: TGTGCCAGCAGCTTAGGTCGGTTCGGGGGGGATACGCAGTATTTT. Encoded protein: CASSLGRFGGDTQYF.

This clone has just one count. The V and J genes are TRBV5-1 and TRBJ1-6; D possibly corresponds to TRBD1 (6 bases). Deletions cut 4 bases from V and 7 bases from J, with 15 bases between. This CDR3 has 15 residues. The V gene's germline CDR1 is SGHRS and CDR2 YFSETQ. The CDR3 sequence is CASSREGGANSPLHF. CDR3 DNA: TGCGCCAGCAGCCGAGAAGGGGGGGCCAATTCACCCCTCCACTTT.